A single sample is the source of the 27 T cell receptor beta chains below, sequenced in a study of T cells in Graves' hyperthyroidism and ophthalmopathy. Researchers amplified the TCR beta CDR3 regions from RNA transcripts. Carried out on the TCR CDR3, a first-round RT-PCR used the HTBI primer set. TCRdb processed the multiplex PCR reads anew with MiXCR; each CDR3 protein has one entry. The profile shows 92,000 or so distinct CDR3 sequences, just over 50% of them singletons. The sample taken for sequencing was blood. The receptors derive from a woman aged 35 to 49 with Graves' hyperthyroidism.

As concerns this clonotype: This could be a read error, since a much larger clone is one nucleotide away. V is TRBV5-5 and J is TRBJ2-2, with 8 nucleotides matching TRBD1. The CDR3 has 15 residues. The germline V gene encodes CDR1 SGHKS and CDR2 YYEKEE (reference sequence). The CDR3: CVSSLDRANTGELFF. DNA of the CDR3: TGTGTCAGCAGCTTGGACAGGGCGAACACCGGGGAGCTGTTTTTT.

Ten or more counts support this clonotype. V gene TRBV12-3 or TRBV12-4 combines with J gene TRBJ2-7, with unresolved D. V was trimmed by 5 bases and J by 6 bases, leaving 11 bases between them. The CDR3 totals 12 residues. The CDR3 DNA follows: TGTGCCAGCAGTAGTGGAGTCGGCGAGCAGTACTTC. It encodes CASSSGVGEQYF.

This clonotype was observed many times. This chain connects TRBV5-1 to TRBJ2-7; 8 bases match TRBD1. The germline V gene encodes CDR1 SGHRS and CDR2 YFSETQ. V shed 2 bases, J shed 4 bases, and the junction held 5 bases outside the gene matches. The CDR3 is 14 residues long. CDR3 sequence reads: CASSFEQGVYEQYF. In DNA form, the CDR3 reads TGCGCCAGCAGCTTCGAACAGGGGGTGTACGAGCAGTACTTC.

Worth noting for this clonotype: Because it lacks the conserved phenylalanine or tryptophan at the end, this CDR3 is likely a read error. The DNA is omitted, as the CDR3 cannot be located on it reliably, and the CDR3 follows TCRdb's listing. This sequence joins TRBV20-1 and TRBJ2-3; the listed D gene, TRBD1, was not tested against the DNA. The germline V gene has CDR1 DFQATT and CDR2 SNEGSKA (reference sequence). From its first to its last residue, the CDR3 has 8 amino acids. The CDR3 spells CSAREGTG.

This clonotype was counted ten times or more. V and J are TRBV20-1 and TRBJ2-5, with TRBD2 identical over 8 bases. CDR1 and CDR2 from the germline V gene are DFQATT and SNEGSKA (reference sequence). The CDR3 extends over 17 amino acids. V was pared by 5 bases and J by 4 bases, with 18 bases of the junction left unmatched. In nucleotides, the CDR3 is TGCAGTGCTGGTTCCCCAGGGCTAGCGGGCACCCTAGAGACCCAGTACTTC. It specifies CSAGSPGLAGTLETQYF.

The rearrangement links TRBV7-2 to TRBJ2-5; weak D call: TRBD1 (6 bases). CDR1 and CDR2 from the germline V gene are SGHTA and FQGNSA. V was trimmed by 10 bases and J by 5 bases, leaving 14 bases between them. This CDR3 has 12 amino acids. CDR3 bases: TGTGCCACCGTACCCAGGGGTGAGACCCAGTACTTC. Its translation: CATVPRGETQYF.

The chain employs TRBV9 and TRBJ2-2; 13 bases agree with TRBD2. CDR3 length: 17 residues. The V segment lost 4 bases and the J segment 3 bases; nucleotides outside the gene matches: 6. In germline, CDR1 is SGDLS, CDR2 YYNGEE. The CDR3 region has the DNA TGTGCCAGCAGCCTTTCGGGACTAGCGGGACACACCGGGGAGCTGTTTTTT. Amino acid sequence: CASSLSGLAGHTGELFF.

The chain has TRBV4-2 and TRBJ2-5; no clear D. V was pared by 4 bases and J by 7 bases, with 19 bases between. The CDR3 sequence is 15 residues long. Germline CDR1 LGHNA, CDR2 YNFKEQ. The DNA for the CDR3 is TGTGCCAGCAGCCCCCAAGGCAGGTCCGGTGTGACCCAGTACTTC. It translates to CASSPQGRSGVTQYF.

The sample holds one count of this clonotype. This chain connects TRBV28 to TRBJ1-5; 8 bases line up with TRBD1. The germline V gene has CDR1 MDHEN and CDR2 SYDVKM. The V gene end was trimmed by 4 bases and the J gene end by 3 bases; junction bases not matched to a gene: 8. The CDR3 is 16 amino acids. Written as DNA, the CDR3 is TGTGCCAGCAGTTCGTACAGGGGGTCCCCCAATCAGCCCCAGCATTTT. Amino acids: CASSSYRGSPNQPQHF. The complete variable domain, with remaining parts taken from reference TRBV28 and TRBJ1-5, reads DVKVTQSSRYLVKRTGEKVFLECVQDMDHENMFWYRQDPGLGLRLIYFSYDVKMKEKGDIPEGYSVSREKKERFSLILESASTNQTSMYLCASSSYRGSPNQPQHFGDGTRLSIL.

V usage is TRBV29-1 and J usage is TRBJ1-2; TRBD1 is a possible D gene (5 bases). Trimming removed 8 bases at V and 2 bases at J, with 15 bases between. Germline CDR1 reads SQVTM; CDR2 reads ANQGSEA. The CDR3 totals 13 residues. In DNA, the CDR3 is TGCAGCCAATTCCGGGGGGGAAACTATGGCTACACCTTC. Residues: CSQFRGGNYGYTF.

The V and J genes are TRBV7-2 and TRBJ2-7; D gene ambiguous. The J call may be incorrect, as the DNA end agrees better with TRBJ2-1. Germline CDR1 is SGHTA and CDR2 is FQGNSA. This CDR3 comprises 13 residues. The CDR3 nucleotides read TGTGCCAGCAGCCAAAGTGGTTACGATGAGCAGTTCTTC. Residues: CASSQSGYDEQFF.

This clonotype occurred many times. The chain recombines TRBV5-8 with TRBJ2-7; possibly TRBD1 for D (6 bases). The CDR3 totals 13 residues. V was shortened by 0 bases and J by 3 bases, with 7 bases between the two germline ends. Germline-derived CDR1 and CDR2 are SGHTS and YDEGEE. The CDR3 loop is CASSLGQDYEQYF. In DNA form, the CDR3 reads TGTGCCAGCAGCTTGGGACAGGACTACGAGCAGTACTTC.

This chain links TRBV6-2 or TRBV6-3 with TRBJ1-5, with D perhaps TRBD1 (5 bases). The CDR3 is made up of 14 amino acids. Germline CDR1 is MNHEY and CDR2 is SVGEGT. Trimming cost V 6 bases and J 6 bases, with 15 bases left between them. DNA for the CDR3: TGTGCCAGCAGCAATGGCCGTGGGGGTCAGCCCCAGCATTTT. It specifies CASSNGRGGQPQHF.

This clonotype was seen ten or more times. The chain employs TRBV12-3 or TRBV12-4 and TRBJ1-6, with unresolved D. V lost 6 bases, J lost 5 bases, and 11 bases lay in between. The CDR3 contains 14 residues. CDR3: CASRMRRDNSPLHF. The CDR3 DNA sequence: TGTGCCAGCAGAATGCGACGGGATAATTCACCCCTCCACTTT.

This clonotype was recorded many times. The J gene is TRBJ2-5, the V gene TRBV28; 10 nucleotides match TRBD2. The CDR3 spans 14 residues. J lost 7 bases, V lost 5 bases, and 7 bases had no gene match. The germline V gene has CDR1 MDHEN and CDR2 SYDVKM. The CDR3: CASSGTSEVLTQYF. CDR3 bases: TGTGCCAGCAGTGGGACTAGCGAAGTACTGACCCAGTACTTC. Using reference TRBV28 and TRBJ2-5 for the parts outside the CDR3, the full variable domain is DVKVTQSSRYLVKRTGEKVFLECVQDMDHENMFWYRQDPGLGLRLIYFSYDVKMKEKGDIPEGYSVSREKKERFSLILESASTNQTSMYLCASSGTSEVLTQYFGPGTRLLVL.

To note about this clonotype: A much larger clone is a single base away; this may be a read error. This rearrangement joins TRBV7-9 to TRBJ1-2, with D possibly matching TRBD1 (5 bases). This CDR3 region has 16 residues. CDR1 and CDR2 (germline): SEHNR, FQNEAQ (reference sequence). Trimming stripped 5 bases from V and 3 bases from J, with 19 bases between. The CDR3 bases are TGTGCCAGCAGCCAAGATCTGGCGGGCAGGGACTATGGCTACACCTTC. Residues: CASSQDLAGRDYGYTF. Based on the CDR3 plus reference TRBV7-9 and TRBJ1-2, the full variable domain is DTGVSQNPRHKITKRGQNVTFRCDPISEHNRLYWYRQTLGQGPEFLTYFQNEAQLEKSRLLSDRFSAERPKGSFSTLEIQRTEQGDSAMYLCASSQDLAGRDYGYTFGSGTRLTVV.

This clonotype came up once. V gene TRBV7-3 combines with J gene TRBJ2-2, with TRBD2 matching 9 bases. The CDR3 spans 17 residues. Germline V CDR1 and CDR2: SGHTA, FQGTGA. Losses at the gene ends were 4 bases for V and 4 bases for J; bases not matched to a gene: 10. The CDR3 region has the DNA TGTGCCAGCAGCTCGCCAGCGGGAGGAATAAGCACCGGGGAGCTGTTTTTT. Amino acids: CASSSPAGGISTGELFF.

With regard to this clonotype: The junction shows a germline mismatch at one end, possibly a read error. The rearrangement joins TRBV15 to TRBJ2-2; the D is unclear. The CDR3 runs to 14 residues. The germline V gene encodes CDR1 LNHNV and CDR2 YYDKDF (reference sequence). The CDR3 DNA reads as TGTGCCGCCAGCAGAGTACGGCGGTCCGGGGAGCTGTTTTTT. Translation: CAASRVRRSGELFF.

J is TRBJ1-1 and V is TRBV25-1; D is unclear. Trimming removed 4 bases at V and 7 bases at J, with 16 bases between. Germline V lookup: CDR1 MGHDK, CDR2 SYGVNS. The CDR3 contains 14 residues. For the CDR3, the DNA is TGTGCCAGCAGTGGCGGCGGAAGGAGGGATGAAGCTTTCTTT. It specifies CASSGGGRRDEAFF.

This sequence joins TRBV10-3 and TRBJ1-1; the match to TRBD1 covers 9 bases. After removal of 8 bases from V and 4 bases from J, the junction contained 5 bases not matched to a gene. This CDR3 contains 13 residues. Looked up from germline, CDR1 is ENHRY and CDR2 is SYGVKD. CDR3 residues: CAIAGQGPTEAFF. The CDR3 DNA is TGTGCCATCGCCGGACAGGGGCCCACTGAAGCTTTCTTT.

CDR3 bases: TGTGCCAGCAGCCCTGGGACTAGCGGGAGTTGGGAGACCCAGTACTTC. This gives the protein CASSPGTSGSWETQYF. The chain links TRBV7-6 to TRBJ2-5; TRBD2 aligns across 14 bases. Germline CDR1 and CDR2: SGHVS and FNYEAQ. The CDR3 covers 16 residues. The ends lost 5 bases at V and 5 bases at J; junction bases unmatched: 7. The variable domain in full, completed from reference TRBV7-6 and TRBJ2-5, reads GAGVSQSPRYKVTKRGQDVALRCDPISGHVSLYWYRQALGQGPEFLTYFNYEAQQDKSGLPNDRFSAERPEGSISTLTIQRTEQRDSAMYRCASSPGTSGSWETQYFGPGTRLLVL.

This clonotype was seen many times. This chain uses TRBV7-2 with TRBJ2-5; 8 bases are shared with TRBD2. Trimming cost V 4 bases and J 5 bases; bases outside gene matches: 15. From germline, CDR1 is SGHTA and CDR2 FQGNSA. The CDR3 consists of 17 residues. CDR3 sequence reads: CASSSRPGTSGWETQYF. In DNA form, the CDR3 reads TGTGCCAGCAGCTCACGTCCCGGGACTAGTGGATGGGAGACCCAGTACTTC.

This clonotype was detected many times. The chain combines TRBV7-2 with TRBJ2-7; D gene uncertain. V lost 1 base and J 0 bases, leaving 10 bases between the germline ends. The CDR3 has 15 residues. Per germline, CDR1 SGHTA and CDR2 FQGNSA. The CDR3 region is CASSLGNSVSYEQYF. The CDR3 DNA follows: TGTGCCAGCAGCTTAGGAAATAGTGTCTCCTACGAGCAGTACTTC.

This clonotype came up a few times. A junction end diverges from the germline sequence, so it may reflect a read error. The chain joins TRBV7-2 to TRBJ2-7; D may be TRBD1 or TRBD2 (6 bases each). The V gene's germline CDR1 is SGHTA and CDR2 FQGNSA. This CDR3 is built from 15 residues. The chain's CDR3 is CASSLGGPKSYEQYF. The DNA of the CDR3 is TGTGCCAGCAGTTTAGGGGGGCCAAAGTCCTACGAGCAGTACTTC.

This clonotype was seen a few times. The chain recombines TRBV12-3 or TRBV12-4 with TRBJ2-3, with TRBD2 as a possible D gene (5 bases). The ends were cut back, 4 bases at V and 9 bases at J, with 20 bases in the middle. The CDR3 consists of 15 residues. The CDR3 coding sequence is TGTGCCAGCAGTTATAACGTCCCCCCCCGGGAAACGCAGTATTTT. Protein sequence: CASSYNVPPRETQYF.

The rearrangement uses TRBV2 and TRBJ2-5, with 8 nucleotides matching TRBD2. This CDR3 is built from 16 residues. Germline CDR1 is SNHLY and CDR2 is FYNNEI. With 10 bases clipped from V and 4 bases from J, the junction kept 17 bases outside the gene matches. CDR3 amino acids: CATVTGTSREGETQYF. In DNA form, the CDR3 reads TGTGCCACCGTCACCGGGACTAGTCGGGAGGGAGAGACCCAGTACTTC.

The rearrangement joins TRBV10-3 to TRBJ2-2; maybe TRBD1 (5 bases). Per germline, CDR1 ENHRY and CDR2 SYGVKD. Trimming took 4 bases from V and 3 from J, leaving 12 bases between them. The CDR3 covers 15 residues. The CDR3 nucleotides are TGTGCCATCAGTGGGGGCTATGGCTACACCGGGGAGCTGTTTTTT. Translating gives CAISGGYGYTGELFF.